These 28 T cell receptor beta chains were sequenced from one sample in a study of blood T cell repertoires in COVID-19. Clones were read by immunoSEQ multiplex PCR, and TCRdb kept only the in-frame ones, dropping some. The sample gives 280,000 or so clones, around 90% of which show up once; 1.5% to 2% is in the top ten. Sequences were obtained from PBMCs or T cells enriched from blood (not recorded which). These receptors came from a woman younger than 30 with acute COVID-19.

The V and J genes are TRBV30 and TRBJ2-2, with 11 bases that match TRBD2. This CDR3 has 16 amino acids. J gave up 4 bases and V 0 bases, and 4 bases lay outside the gene matches. From germline, CDR1 is GTSNPN and CDR2 SVGIG (reference sequence). The CDR3 reads CAWSVLAGDGTGELFF. Here the CDR3 DNA reads TGTGCCTGGAGTGTACTAGCGGGAGACGGCACCGGGGAGCTGTTTTTT.

The CDR3 nucleotides read TGTGCCAGCAGCCAACTTGGACAGGGTTCGGGGGAGCAGTACTTC. It specifies CASSQLGQGSGEQYF. The chain couples TRBV11-2 to TRBJ2-7; TRBD1 matches 8 bases. Per the germline V gene, CDR1 is SGHAT and CDR2 is FQNNGV. V shed 5 bases and J 7 bases; nucleotides not matched to a gene: 13. The CDR3 sequence is 15 residues long.

This chain uses TRBV4-1 with TRBJ2-7; weak D call: TRBD2 (5 bases). Germline CDR1 and CDR2: MGHRA and YSYEKL. The CDR3 extends over 15 amino acids. V dropped 0 bases and J dropped 3 bases, with 12 bases sitting between them. CDR3 sequence reads: CASSQDYLGSYEQYF. CDR3 in DNA: TGCGCCAGCAGCCAAGACTACCTGGGGAGCTACGAGCAGTACTTC.

This chain links TRBV30 with TRBJ2-1; TRBD1 is a possible D gene (6 bases). The germline V and J ends were trimmed by 4 bases and 7 bases, with 20 bases remaining between them. The CDR3 runs to 15 residues. Germline V gene lookup returns CDR1 GTSNPN and CDR2 SVGIG (reference sequence). The CDR3 DNA sequence: TGTGCCTGGACCCAGGGGTCCCTCCTAGGGAATGAGCAGTTCTTC. It yields the protein CAWTQGSLLGNEQFF.

The V call is TRBV19, the J call TRBJ2-2; 7 bases align to TRBD2. Germline CDR1 is LNHDA and CDR2 is SQIVND (reference sequence). The CDR3 covers 15 residues. After removal of 5 bases from V and 8 bases from J, the junction contained 11 bases not matched to a gene. DNA of the CDR3: TGTGCCAGTAGTTGGACTAGATGGGGATGGGGGGAGCTGTTTTTT. It specifies CASSWTRWGWGELFF.

In regard to this clone: Other DNA sequences from this sample encode an identical CDR3 as well. V and J are TRBV28 and TRBJ2-7, with 7 nucleotides matching TRBD2. Germline V gene sequence: CDR1 MDHEN, CDR2 SYDVKM. CDR3 size: 14 residues. V shed 3 bases and J 5 bases; nucleotides not matched to a gene: 7. CDR3 region: CASSLTGGPHEQYF. The CDR3 coding sequence is TGTGCCAGCAGTTTGACGGGAGGTCCCCACGAGCAGTACTTC.

The gene calls are TRBV28 and TRBJ1-2, with D tentatively TRBD1 (5 bases). From germline, CDR1 is MDHEN and CDR2 SYDVKM. Trimming removed 3 bases from V and 8 bases from J, with 16 bases in between. This CDR3 contains 14 residues. The CDR3 DNA reads TGTGCCAGCAGTTTTGTCGCCCCTTCAGGGGGCTACACCTTC. Translating it yields CASSFVAPSGGYTF.

The chain combines TRBV28 with TRBJ1-3; D ambiguous. The CDR3 extends over 16 amino acids. CDR1 and CDR2 from the germline V gene are MDHEN and SYDVKM. Trimming cost V 3 bases and J 0 bases, with 12 bases left between them. The CDR3 bases are TGTGCCAGCAGTTTTGGTCAAATCTACTCTGGAAACACCATATATTTT. Translated: CASSFGQIYSGNTIYF.

The V gene is TRBV5-1, the J gene TRBJ2-3; 8 nucleotides agree with TRBD2. Germline V gene sequence: CDR1 SGHRS, CDR2 YFSETQ. The CDR3 length is 16 residues. The V and J ends lost 4 bases and 0 bases, in that order; junction bases with no gene match: 7. CDR3 DNA: TGCGCCAGCAGCCGTACTAGCGGAGCTAGCACAGATACGCAGTATTTT. Translation: CASSRTSGASTDTQYF. The whole variable domain, remainder taken from reference TRBV5-1 and TRBJ2-3, is KAGVTQTPRYLIKTRGQQVTLSCSPISGHRSVSWYQQTPGQGLQFLFEYFSETQRNKGNFPGRFSGRQFSNSRSEMNVSTLELGDSALYLCASSRTSGASTDTQYFGPGTRLTVL.

The chain recombines TRBV5-1 with TRBJ1-1; D unresolved. CDR1 is SGHRS and CDR2 is YFSETQ in the germline V gene. The CDR3 totals 14 residues. Trimming took 0 bases from V and 3 from J, leaving 9 bases between them. CDR3 sequence: CASSLGQSYTEAFF. In DNA, the CDR3 is TGCGCCAGCAGCTTGGGGCAGTCGTACACTGAAGCTTTCTTT.

This chain uses TRBV20-1 with TRBJ1-1, with D uncertain. The V end lost 6 bases, the J end lost 11 bases, and 16 bases lay between the germline ends. Germline values: CDR1 DFQATT, CDR2 SNEGSKA (reference sequence). The CDR3 totals 11 residues. CDR3 sequence: CSAPAGFQAFF. In DNA form, the CDR3 reads TGCAGTGCACCGGCCGGGTTTCAGGCTTTCTTT.

CDR3: CASDQQGETQYF. The CDR3, as DNA: TGTGCTAGTGACCAACAGGGGGAGACCCAGTACTTC. The chain is built from TRBV12-5 and TRBJ2-5; 7 nucleotides align to TRBD1. The germline CDR1 and CDR2 sequences are LGHNT and FRNRAP. There are 12 residues in the CDR3. With V trimmed by 7 bases and J by 5 bases, 4 bases remained unmatched.

The chain carries TRBV7-3 and TRBJ2-1, with 7 positions matching TRBD2. This CDR3 region has 13 residues. Germline assignment: CDR1 SGHTA and CDR2 FQGTGA. Trimming took 4 bases from V and 9 from J; bases not matched to a gene: 6. The CDR3 nucleotides read TGTGCCAGCAGCTCCCTAGCGGAGGGTGAGCAGTTCTTC. Its protein is CASSSLAEGEQFF. Full variable domain (outside the CDR3, taken from reference TRBV7-3 and TRBJ2-1): GAGVSQTPSNKVTEKGKYVELRCDPISGHTALYWYRQSLGQGPEFLIYFQGTGAADDSGLPNDRFFAVRPEGSVSTLKIQRTERGDSAVYLCASSSLAEGEQFFGPGTRLTVL.

V gene TRBV5-1 combines with J gene TRBJ2-7; TRBD2 aligns across 7 bases. This CDR3 is 14 amino acids long. The germline V gene has CDR1 SGHRS and CDR2 YFSETQ. Trimming cost V 0 bases and J 6 bases; bases outside gene matches: 6. DNA of the CDR3: TGCGCCAGCAGCTTGGGTTGGACTAGTCGCGAGCAGTACTTC. This sequence encodes CASSLGWTSREQYF.

A remark on this clone: Sequence at one end of the junction differs from germline and may be a read error. This rearrangement joins TRBV3-1 (or the pseudogene TRBV3-2) to TRBJ1-2; unclear D gene. CDR3 length: 14 residues. CDR1 is LGHDT, CDR2 YNNKEL, per germline (reference sequence). The CDR3 spells CASSQGKNAATKYF. As DNA, the CDR3 is TGTGCCAGCAGCCAAGGAAAGAACGCCGCCACAAAATACTTC.

The chain recombines TRBV10-1 with TRBJ2-7; D remains unclear. CDR1 and CDR2 (germline): WNHNN, SYGVQD (reference sequence). This CDR3 has 13 amino acids. The germline V and J ends were trimmed by 0 bases and 5 bases, with 8 bases remaining between them. DNA of the CDR3: TGCGCCAGCAGTGAGTCGACTCGGGACGAGCAGTACTTC. Its protein product is CASSESTRDEQYF.

The rearrangement links TRBV7-6 to TRBJ1-3, with TRBD1 matching over 10 bases. Trimming at V came to 2 bases and at J to 2 bases, leaving 3 bases not matched to a gene. This CDR3 comprises 16 residues. Looked up from germline, CDR1 is SGHVS and CDR2 is FNYEAQ. CDR3 in amino acids: CASSLRDRGTGNTIYF. Here the CDR3 DNA reads TGTGCCAGCAGCTTAAGGGACAGGGGAACTGGAAACACCATATATTTT.

CDR3 residues: CASSTRPRGLNTGELFF. CDR3 nucleotides: TGTGCCAGCAGCACCCGCCCGCGCGGCCTCAACACCGGGGAGCTGTTTTTT. The chain couples TRBV4-2 to TRBJ2-2; no reliable D call. CDR3 length: 17 residues. CDR1 is LGHNA and CDR2 is YNFKEQ in the germline V gene. With 5 bases removed from V and 2 bases from J, the gap between germline ends came to 18 bases.

This clone was detected once. This sequence joins TRBV5-1 and TRBJ1-6; 8 bases align to TRBD1. The V segment lost 7 bases and the J segment 8 bases; nucleotides outside the gene matches: 11. Germline CDR1 is SGHRS and CDR2 is YFSETQ. The CDR3 extends over 15 amino acids. CDR3 in amino acids: CASSRRTGMDSPLHF. The CDR3 coding sequence is TGCGCCAGCTCGCGCCGGACAGGGATGGATTCACCCCTCCACTTT.

The chain uses TRBV5-6 and TRBJ1-6; a possible D gene is TRBD1 (6 bases). CDR3 length equals 16 residues. V was trimmed by 4 bases and J by 7 bases, leaving 18 bases between them. Germline-derived CDR1 and CDR2 are SGHDT and YYEEEE. The CDR3 here is CASSLMTVRGNSPLHF. The CDR3 coding sequence is TGTGCCAGCAGCCTAATGACGGTGAGGGGGAATTCACCCCTCCACTTT.

This clone was observed at least ten times. This same CDR3 is encoded by further DNA sequences in the sample. V gene TRBV6-5 combines with J gene TRBJ2-3, with D maybe TRBD1 (6 bases). Germline assignment: CDR1 MNHEY and CDR2 SVGAGI. The CDR3 is 15 residues long. The V and J ends lost 3 bases and 3 bases respectively, with 13 bases between them. CDR3 in amino acids: CASSYSGQLTDTQYF. CDR3 sequence (DNA): TGTGCCAGCAGTTATTCCGGACAGCTTACAGATACGCAGTATTTT.

The chain is built from TRBV3-1 (or the pseudogene TRBV3-2) and TRBJ2-5; D is perhaps TRBD2 (6 bases). CDR1 LGHDT and CDR2 YNNKEL come from the germline V gene (reference sequence). This CDR3 is 15 amino acids long. V was trimmed by 0 bases and J by 6 bases, leaving 14 bases between them. The CDR3 DNA sequence: TGTGCCAGCAGCCAAGATCTGGGGGAGGCGAAGACCCAGTACTTC. This sequence encodes CASSQDLGEAKTQYF.

For the CDR3, the DNA is TGTGCCAGCAGTCCTTCCGGGACAGGGGATTTCAATGAGCAGTTCTTC. It encodes CASSPSGTGDFNEQFF. The gene calls are TRBV2 and TRBJ2-1; 10 nucleotides line up with TRBD1. CDR3 size: 16 residues. Germline assignment: CDR1 SNHLY and CDR2 FYNNEI. V gave up 5 bases and J gave up 6 bases; unmatched junction bases: 10. The entire variable domain, with the rest obtained from reference TRBV2 and TRBJ2-1, is as follows: EPEVTQTPSHQVTQMGQEVILRCVPISNHLYFYWYRQILGQKVEFLVSFYNNEISEKSEIFDDQFSVERPDGSNFTLKIRSTKLEDSAMYFCASSPSGTGDFNEQFFGPGTRLTVL.

The rearrangement links TRBV19 to TRBJ1-5; 8 bases are shared with TRBD1. The ends lost 7 bases at V and 7 bases at J; junction bases unmatched: 12. This CDR3 is 15 amino acids long. Germline V lookup: CDR1 LNHDA, CDR2 SQIVND (reference sequence). This CDR3 reads CASKPRDRRLQPQHF. The DNA for the CDR3 is TGTGCCAGTAAACCCCGGGACAGGAGATTACAGCCCCAGCATTTT. Full variable domain (remainder filled in from reference TRBV19 and TRBJ1-5): DGGITQSPKYLFRKEGQNVTLSCEQNLNHDAMYWYRQDPGQGLRLIYYSQIVNDFQKGDIAEGYSVSREKKESFPLTVTSAQKNPTAFYLCASKPRDRRLQPQHFGDGTRLSIL.

The rearrangement links TRBV7-6 to TRBJ2-7, with a weak D call TRBD2 (5 bases). There are 14 residues in the CDR3. V lost 5 bases to trimming and J lost 0 bases, with 11 bases between them. Germline loops: CDR1 SGHVS, CDR2 FNYEAQ. The CDR3 nucleotides read TGTGCCAGCAGCCCCCGGGGTAGCTCCTACGAGCAGTACTTC. Its protein product is CASSPRGSSYEQYF.

V gene TRBV5-1 combines with J gene TRBJ1-2; 7 nucleotides align to TRBD1. This CDR3 comprises 13 residues. Looked up from germline, CDR1 is SGHRS and CDR2 is YFSETQ. J was trimmed by 4 bases and V by 4 bases; bases with no gene match: 4. The CDR3 DNA is TGCGCCAGCAGCCTTACAGGGGTCTATGGCTACACCTTC. It translates to CASSLTGVYGYTF.

The chain has TRBV10-1 and TRBJ2-7, with 9 bases matching TRBD1. Trimming took 3 bases from V and 3 from J; bases not matched to a gene: 6. This CDR3 spans 15 amino acids. The germline CDR1 and CDR2 sequences are WNHNN and SYGVQD (reference sequence). The CDR3: CASSDFGTGHYEQYF. CDR3 DNA sequence: TGCGCCAGCAGTGATTTCGGGACAGGGCACTACGAGCAGTACTTC.

DNA of the CDR3: TGCGCCAGCAGTTCCCCCGGTTTGGCGGGCTACACTGAAGCTTTCTTT. This gives the protein CASSSPGLAGYTEAFF. The chain recombines TRBV10-2 with TRBJ1-1; no reliable D call. Trimming left V 5 bases short and J 3 bases short, with 19 bases between. This CDR3 is 16 amino acids long. Germline V gene data show CDR1 as WSHSY and CDR2 as SAAADI.